The 15 T cell receptor beta chains given below trace back to one sample, sequenced in a study of T cells after yellow fever vaccination. TCRdb called the 5' RACE reads again in MiXCR, with one record for every CDR3 protein. Among around 260,000 distinct CDR3 sequences, over 4.5% were seen once, and the ten largest hold more than 3%. Sample: CD4+ T cells sorted from PBMCs, taken on the day of the yellow fever booster vaccination. The source of these receptors is a man aged 18-30 years who received the YFV17D yellow fever vaccine.

This clonotype turned up a few times. This rearrangement joins TRBV5-1 to TRBJ1-2; D remains unclear. Germline CDR1 is SGHRS and CDR2 is YFSETQ. The CDR3 contains 14 residues. V lost 4 bases and J 3 bases, leaving 13 bases between the germline ends. The DNA for the CDR3 is TGCGCCAGCAGCCCGGAGGGCAGTTACTATGGCTACACCTTC. This sequence encodes CASSPEGSYYGYTF. Full variable domain (outside the CDR3, taken from reference TRBV5-1 and TRBJ1-2): KAGVTQTPRYLIKTRGQQVTLSCSPISGHRSVSWYQQTPGQGLQFLFEYFSETQRNKGNFPGRFSGRQFSNSRSEMNVSTLELGDSALYLCASSPEGSYYGYTFGSGTRLTVV.

Regarding this clonotype: At one boundary the junction diverges from the germline segment, which might be a read error. The chain couples TRBV5-1 to TRBJ1-5; weak D call: TRBD1 (5 bases). The CDR3 sequence is 14 residues long. CDR1 is SGHRS, CDR2 YFSETQ, per germline. The CDR3 loop reads CASSLDTSNQPQHF. In DNA form, the CDR3 reads TGCGCCAGCAGTTTGGACACTAGCAATCAGCCCCAGCATTTT. The variable domain in full, completed from reference TRBV5-1 and TRBJ1-5, reads KAGVTQTPRYLIKTRGQQVTLSCSPISGHRSVSWYQQTPGQGLQFLFEYFSETQRNKGNFPGRFSGRQFSNSRSEMNVSTLELGDSALYLCASSLDTSNQPQHFGDGTRLSIL.

The chain has TRBV20-1 and TRBJ2-1; TRBD2 agrees at 10 bases. Trimming removed 1 base from V and 13 bases from J; junction bases left unmatched: 7. Germline V gene data show CDR1 as DFQATT and CDR2 as SNEGSKA (reference sequence). The CDR3 is 13 residues long. The CDR3 loop reads CSARVSGGRSQFF. The CDR3, as DNA: TGCAGTGCTAGAGTTAGCGGGGGGCGTTCTCAGTTCTTC.

V usage is TRBV6-2 or TRBV6-3 and J usage is TRBJ1-5; D is ambiguous. The CDR3 is made up of 14 amino acids. The germline CDR1 and CDR2 sequences are MNHEY and SVGEGT. Trimming removed 7 bases from V and 15 bases from J, with 25 bases in between. CDR3 in amino acids: CASNPTTFRWSLHF. The CDR3 DNA follows: TGTGCCAGCAACCCCACGACTTTTCGGTGGTCTCTGCATTTT.

There are many counts of this clonotype. The chain employs TRBV12-3 or TRBV12-4 and TRBJ1-6, with 8 bases that match TRBD1. CDR3 length: 14 residues. After removal of 3 bases from V and 9 bases from J, the junction contained 4 bases not matched to a gene. The CDR3 coding sequence is TGTGCCAGCAGTTTGGACAGGGAGGCTTCACCCCTCCACTTT. Protein sequence: CASSLDREASPLHF.

This clonotype was detected ten times or more. The junction does not match germline at one end; this may be a read error. V gene TRBV3-1 combines with J gene TRBJ2-7; TRBD2 matches at 9 bases. CDR3 size: 15 residues. CDR1 is LGHDT and CDR2 is YNNKEL in the germline V gene (reference sequence). CDR3 bases: TGTGCCAGCAGCCAGGGCGGGACTAGCTCCCACGAGCAGTACTTC. This translates into CASSQGGTSSHEQYF.

This clonotype was seen at least ten times. The rearrangement joins TRBV5-1 to TRBJ1-2, with a possible D match to TRBD1 (5 bases). The CDR3 is 13 residues long. V was shortened by 4 bases and J by 8 bases, with 15 bases between the two germline ends. Germline V gene lookup returns CDR1 SGHRS and CDR2 YFSETQ. In nucleotides, the CDR3 is TGCGCCAGCAGCCCCCCACGGGGGGAAGGCTACACCTTC. Its protein is CASSPPRGEGYTF.

The chain links TRBV7-2 to TRBJ1-1; no firm D call. The CDR3 totals 13 residues. Germline CDR1 reads SGHTA; CDR2 reads FQGNSA. Trimming removed 4 bases at V and 4 bases at J, with 10 bases between. The chain's CDR3 is CASSSRQSTEAFF. CDR3 DNA: TGTGCCAGCAGCTCCCGACAAAGCACTGAAGCTTTCTTT.

V usage is TRBV4-1 and J usage is TRBJ1-5, with TRBD1 identical over 9 bases. CDR3 length equals 13 residues. Trimming cost V 8 bases and J 7 bases; bases outside gene matches: 6. Germline assignment: CDR1 MGHRA and CDR2 YSYEKL. CDR3 region: CASGGQGRQPQHF. As DNA, the CDR3 is TGCGCCAGCGGTGGACAGGGGAGGCAGCCCCAGCATTTT.

This clonotype has only a few counts. V is TRBV4-2 and J is TRBJ1-5; D may be TRBD1 (5 bases). There are 18 residues in the CDR3. V lost 0 bases and J 5 bases, leaving 20 bases between the germline ends. Germline CDR1 LGHNA, CDR2 YNFKEQ. DNA for the CDR3: TGTGCCAGCAGCCAAGACCTCCCCCCGACGGGGGTTCATCAGCCCCAGCATTTT. It translates to CASSQDLPPTGVHQPQHF.

By share, this clonotype ranks as medium-sized. The chain links TRBV20-1 to TRBJ1-5, with 8 bases lining up with TRBD1. Germline loops: CDR1 DFQATT, CDR2 SNEGSKA (reference sequence). V shed 0 bases, J shed 3 bases, and the junction held 4 bases outside the gene matches. The CDR3 loop spans 15 amino acids. The CDR3: CSARERDRFNQPQHF. CDR3 sequence (DNA): TGCAGTGCTAGAGAAAGGGACAGGTTCAATCAGCCCCAGCATTTT.

The V gene is TRBV5-6, the J gene TRBJ1-2; weak D call: TRBD1 (6 bases). Germline CDR1 and CDR2: SGHDT and YYEEEE. The germline V and J ends were trimmed by 2 bases and 6 bases, with 11 bases remaining between them. The CDR3 length is 13 residues. CDR3 amino acids: CASSLTGRDGYTF. The CDR3 DNA sequence: TGTGCCAGCAGCTTAACAGGGAGGGATGGCTACACCTTC. Together with reference TRBV5-6 and TRBJ1-2, the CDR3 gives the full variable domain: DAGVTQSPTHLIKTRGQQVTLRCSPKSGHDTVSWYQQALGQGPQFIFQYYEEEERQRGNFPDRFSGHQFPNYSSELNVNALLLGDSALYLCASSLTGRDGYTFGSGTRLTVV.

This clonotype was counted between two and nine times. The genes are TRBV3-1 and TRBJ1-6; the D gene is possibly TRBD1 (5 bases). In germline, CDR1 is LGHDT, CDR2 YNNKEL (reference sequence). Trimming removed 0 bases at V and 9 bases at J, with 12 bases between. The CDR3 extends over 15 amino acids. The CDR3 loop is CASSQDRGLASPLHF. As DNA, the CDR3 is TGTGCCAGCAGCCAAGATCGGGGGTTGGCTTCACCCCTCCACTTT.

V and J are TRBV20-1 and TRBJ1-4; D is perhaps TRBD1 (6 bases). This CDR3 has 14 residues. Germline assignment: CDR1 DFQATT and CDR2 SNEGSKA (reference sequence). Trimming shortened V by 2 bases and J by 8 bases, and 15 bases separated the two germline ends. The CDR3 bases are TGCAGTGCTAGAAAGGCAGGGGCGGGCGAAAAACTGTTTTTT. Its protein is CSARKAGAGEKLFF.

The chain carries TRBV11-2 and TRBJ2-1; 7 nucleotides line up with TRBD1. Losses at the gene ends were 5 bases for V and 0 bases for J; bases not matched to a gene: 4. The germline gives CDR1 SGHAT, CDR2 FQNNGV. CDR3 size: 15 residues. The CDR3 spells CASSRDSRSYNEQFF. Here the CDR3 DNA reads TGTGCCAGCAGCCGGGACAGCCGCTCCTACAATGAGCAGTTCTTC.